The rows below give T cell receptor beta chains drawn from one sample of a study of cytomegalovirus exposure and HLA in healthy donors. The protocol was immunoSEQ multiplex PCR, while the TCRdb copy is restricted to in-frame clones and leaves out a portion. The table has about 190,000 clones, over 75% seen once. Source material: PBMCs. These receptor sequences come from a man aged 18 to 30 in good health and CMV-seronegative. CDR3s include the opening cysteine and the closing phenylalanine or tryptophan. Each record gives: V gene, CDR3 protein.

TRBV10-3 CAISELAGGKETQYF
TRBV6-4 CASSDSAQANTEAFF
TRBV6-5 CASSTPNRATFF
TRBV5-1 CASSLEGTGDEKLFF
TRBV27 CASSLTGSNQPQHF
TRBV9 CASSVQGRRETQYF
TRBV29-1 CSVDGTGAGNTIYF
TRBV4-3 CASSRTRDRGEAFF
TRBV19 CASSEIRDRGRVYEQYF
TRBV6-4 CASSLGTSGSDEQFF
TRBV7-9 CSSSLTGQGASTGELFF
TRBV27 CASRPGLEVGELFF
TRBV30 CAWRKDRGNTEAFF
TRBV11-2 CASQSDRGWGEQYF
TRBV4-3 CASSNRGMTDTQYF
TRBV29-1 CSVEVFREGSKNIQYF
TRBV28 CASSLSEGASYEQYF
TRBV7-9 CASSPLKGLAGAGRETQYF
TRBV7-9 CASRKNRGSAGLNTEAFF
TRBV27 CASSSLPTGFTEAFF
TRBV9 CASRARTGKGNEKLFF
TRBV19 CASNDRGLSGANVLTF
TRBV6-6 CASSYDGGTGYEQYF
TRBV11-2 CASSFSAGVLDEQFF